These 27 T cell receptor beta chains originate from one sample sequenced in a study of PD-L1 blockade in urothelial cancer. Noted time point: pretreatment peripheral blood. Profiled with immunoSEQ multiplex PCR; TCRdb holds only in-frame clones, not every one. The top ten hold 2% to 2.5% of the sample, which has about 87,000 clones, roughly 84% seen once. The specimen comprised PBMCs, sampled around atezolizumab (anti-PD-L1) treatment. The receptors come from a man aged 60-69 years with urothelial cancer.

This chain connects TRBV5-4 to TRBJ1-5; 8 positions match TRBD1. J gave up 9 bases and V 4 bases, and 12 bases lay outside the gene matches. The CDR3 runs to 15 residues. CDR1 is SGHNT, CDR2 YYREEE, per germline (reference sequence). CDR3 in amino acids: CASSKGQEPSGPQHF. CDR3 sequence (DNA): TGTGCCAGCAGCAAGGGACAGGAGCCCTCGGGGCCCCAGCATTTT.

This chain uses TRBV4-3 with TRBJ1-4, with 8 positions matching TRBD1. With 1 base clipped from V and 10 bases from J, the junction kept 5 bases outside the gene matches. This CDR3 region has 14 residues. Per germline, CDR1 LGHNA and CDR2 YSLEER. The CDR3 loop is CASSQGRQGRKLFF. The CDR3 coding sequence is TGCGCCAGCAGCCAAGGAAGACAGGGGCGAAAACTGTTTTTT.

The chain links TRBV28 to TRBJ2-7, with 11 positions matching TRBD2. The V gene end was trimmed by 3 bases and the J gene end by 2 bases; junction bases not matched to a gene: 3. Germline V gene lookup returns CDR1 MDHEN and CDR2 SYDVKM. This CDR3 has 15 amino acids. The CDR3 loop is CASSLGTSGTYEQYF. The CDR3 nucleotides read TGTGCCAGCAGTTTGGGGACTAGCGGAACCTACGAGCAGTACTTC.

J is TRBJ2-3 and V is TRBV5-4, with TRBD2 identical over 11 bases. The CDR3 consists of 14 residues. CDR1 and CDR2 (germline): SGHNT, YYREEE (reference sequence). The trim removed 4 bases at V and 7 bases at J, leaving 5 bases unmatched. The DNA for the CDR3 is TGTGCCAGCAGCCTTAGCGGGGGGGCTAATACGCAGTATTTT. Translated, it gives CASSLSGGANTQYF.

The V call is TRBV4-2, the J call TRBJ2-5, with 7 bases aligning to TRBD1. J was trimmed by 5 bases and V by 4 bases; bases with no gene match: 10. CDR1 is LGHNA, CDR2 YNFKEQ, per germline. This CDR3 spans 15 amino acids. The CDR3 bases are TGTGCCAGCAGCCGATTGTGGCAGGGGGACGAGACCCAGTACTTC. Protein sequence: CASSRLWQGDETQYF.

The chain has TRBV19 and TRBJ2-7, with TRBD1 as a possible D gene (5 bases). With 6 bases removed from V and 3 bases from J, the gap between germline ends came to 15 bases. Germline V gives CDR1 LNHDA, CDR2 SQIVND (reference sequence). The CDR3 covers 14 residues. CDR3 sequence reads: CASSDRGSFYEQYF. The CDR3 DNA reads TGTGCCAGTAGCGACAGAGGCTCCTTCTACGAGCAGTACTTC.

This rearrangement joins TRBV7-6 to TRBJ2-3, with 7 bases lining up with TRBD1. Per the germline V gene, CDR1 is SGHVS and CDR2 is FNYEAQ. V shed 0 bases and J 3 bases; nucleotides not matched to a gene: 3. The CDR3 sequence is 15 residues long. The chain's CDR3 is CASSLAGGKTDTQYF. The DNA for the CDR3 is TGTGCCAGCAGCTTAGCAGGGGGCAAAACAGATACGCAGTATTTT.

In its sample, this clone was seen once. One junction end disagrees with the germline gene, perhaps due to a read error. J is TRBJ2-5 and V is TRBV7-2; 11 nucleotides align to TRBD2. The germline V gene has CDR1 SGHTA and CDR2 FQGNSA. CDR3 length: 14 residues. The chain's CDR3 is CASSLGASGRIGDF. As DNA, the CDR3 is TGTGCCAGCAGCTTAGGGGCTAGCGGGAGGATCGGGGACTTC. Full variable domain (outside the CDR3, taken from reference TRBV7-2 and TRBJ2-5): GAGVSQSPSNKVTEKGKDVELRCDPISGHTALYWYRQSLGQGLEFLIYFQGNSAPDKSGLPSDRFSAERTGGSVSTLTIQRTQQEDSAVYLCASSLGASGRIGDFGPGTRLLVL.

This clone has only one observation. The CDR3 region is CASGSANYGYTF. As DNA, the CDR3 is TGTGCCAGCGGCAGTGCTAACTATGGCTACACCTTC. The rearrangement links TRBV7-8 to TRBJ1-2; D call uncertain. Germline V gives CDR1 SGHVS, CDR2 FQNEAQ. The CDR3 runs to 12 residues. Trimming pared 8 bases from V and 0 bases from J, leaving 7 bases between.

This rearrangement joins TRBV2 to TRBJ1-4, with 12 bases that match TRBD1. V was pared by 4 bases and J by 1 base, with 7 bases of the junction left unmatched. This CDR3 is 18 amino acids long. The V gene's germline CDR1 is SNHLY and CDR2 FYNNEI. The CDR3 DNA reads TGTGCCAGCAGTGTGGATGGGACAGGGGGCAGAACTAATGAAAAACTGTTTTTT. This codes for CASSVDGTGGRTNEKLFF. The full variable domain, rest sourced from reference TRBV2 and TRBJ1-4, is EPEVTQTPSHQVTQMGQEVILRCVPISNHLYFYWYRQILGQKVEFLVSFYNNEISEKSEIFDDQFSVERPDGSNFTLKIRSTKLEDSAMYFCASSVDGTGGRTNEKLFFGSGTQLSVL.

J is TRBJ2-3 and V is TRBV14, with 7 bases identical to TRBD2. This CDR3 is built from 16 residues. Germline CDR1 and CDR2: SGHDN and FVKESK. V trimming: 4 bases; J trimming: 1 base; junction bases outside the gene matches: 8. Written as DNA, the CDR3 is TGTGCCAGCAGCCGAGCGGGAAGAGGGGGCACAGATACGCAGTATTTT. It translates to CASSRAGRGGTDTQYF.

The V gene is TRBV7-9, the J gene TRBJ2-2, with D possibly TRBD2 on 6 matching bases. V lost 2 bases and J lost 6, with 22 bases in between. The length of the CDR3 is 18 residues. Germline CDR1 is SEHNR and CDR2 is FQNEAQ (reference sequence). CDR3 in amino acids: CASSLSSRLGRLAGELFF. The CDR3 DNA is TGTGCCAGCAGCTTATCCAGCCGCCTAGGGAGGCTTGCCGGGGAGCTGTTTTTT.

The chain employs TRBV7-2 and TRBJ1-5; perhaps TRBD1 as D (6 bases). Germline V lookup: CDR1 SGHTA, CDR2 FQGNSA. CDR3 length: 17 amino acids. V was shortened by 5 bases and J by 3 bases, with 20 bases between the two germline ends. The CDR3 loop reads CASSPAPGVRNNQPQHF. The CDR3 nucleotides are TGTGCCAGCAGCCCCGCGCCAGGGGTGAGAAACAATCAGCCCCAGCATTTT.

In this sample, this clone turned up a few times. The CDR3 is CASSQGQGIMGEQYF. DNA of the CDR3: TGCGCCAGCAGCCAGGGCCAGGGAATTATGGGCGAGCAGTACTTC. The rearrangement links TRBV4-1 to TRBJ2-7; a possible D gene is TRBD1 (5 bases). V lost 3 bases, J lost 6 bases, and 18 bases lay in between. CDR3 length: 15 residues. The germline V gene has CDR1 MGHRA and CDR2 YSYEKL.

The CDR3, as DNA: TGTGCCAGCAGTTACTCGAAGGGGGTCGGGCAGCCCCAGCATTTT. Translated: CASSYSKGVGQPQHF. The rearrangement links TRBV6-5 to TRBJ1-5; TRBD1 might be the D (6 bases). Trimming cost V 0 bases and J 7 bases, with 13 bases left between them. Germline V gives CDR1 MNHEY, CDR2 SVGAGI. The CDR3 is made up of 15 amino acids.

This clone was counted a single time. This rearrangement joins TRBV9 to TRBJ2-1, with 9 bases lining up with TRBD2. V was pared by 3 bases and J by 5 bases, with 3 bases of the junction left unmatched. The CDR3 has 14 residues. Germline V lookup: CDR1 SGDLS, CDR2 YYNGEE. CDR3 sequence: CASSAGTSNNEQFF. The CDR3 DNA reads TGTGCCAGCAGCGCCGGGACTAGCAACAATGAGCAGTTCTTC.

V gene TRBV7-8 combines with J gene TRBJ1-1, with D possibly being TRBD1 (5 bases). The CDR3 loop spans 12 amino acids. V lost 6 bases, J lost 5 bases, and 10 bases lay in between. CDR1 and CDR2 from the germline V gene are SGHVS and FQNEAQ. The DNA of the CDR3 is TGTGCCAGCAGTGGGGGGAGGACTGAAGCTTTCTTT. It specifies CASSGGRTEAFF. Combining the CDR3 with reference TRBV7-8 and TRBJ1-1 gives the whole variable domain GAGVSQSPRYKVAKRGQDVALRCDPISGHVSLFWYQQALGQGPEFLTYFQNEAQLDKSGLPSDRFFAERPEGSVSTLKIQRTQQEDSAVYLCASSGGRTEAFFGQGTRLTVV.

This chain connects TRBV6-6 to TRBJ2-5, with TRBD2 matching over 12 bases. This CDR3 is 15 amino acids long. V shed 5 bases, J shed 5 bases, and the junction held 6 bases outside the gene matches. Germline V gene data show CDR1 as MNHNY and CDR2 as SVGAGI (reference sequence). DNA for the CDR3: TGTGCCAGCAGTCCCGGACTAGCGGGATTGGAGACCCAGTACTTC. Translated, it gives CASSPGLAGLETQYF.

J is TRBJ2-7 and V is TRBV5-1; tentatively, D is TRBD2 (6 bases). Germline V gene sequence: CDR1 SGHRS, CDR2 YFSETQ. Trimming left V 3 bases short and J 0 bases short, with 13 bases between. The CDR3 loop spans 15 amino acids. The CDR3 here is CASSSGTPGSYEQYF. The CDR3 nucleotides are TGCGCCAGCAGCTCGGGGACTCCCGGCTCCTACGAGCAGTACTTC. The full variable domain, with the rest looked up from reference TRBV5-1 and TRBJ2-7, is KAGVTQTPRYLIKTRGQQVTLSCSPISGHRSVSWYQQTPGQGLQFLFEYFSETQRNKGNFPGRFSGRQFSNSRSEMNVSTLELGDSALYLCASSSGTPGSYEQYFGPGTRLTVT.

This chain uses TRBV2 with TRBJ1-5; a weak D match, TRBD1 (5 bases). The V gene lost 5 bases and the J gene lost 9 bases, with 11 bases spanning the gap. The CDR3 has 12 residues. Germline V gene data show CDR1 as SNHLY and CDR2 as FYNNEI. The CDR3 sequence: CASSQGVGPQHF. As DNA, the CDR3 is TGTGCCAGCAGTCAGGGCGTGGGGCCCCAGCATTTT.

The chain couples TRBV10-3 to TRBJ1-5, with D unresolved. The CDR3 loop spans 13 amino acids. V lost 6 bases, J lost 0 bases, and 6 bases lay in between. CDR1 ENHRY and CDR2 SYGVKD come from the germline V gene. The CDR3 nucleotides read TGTGCCATCAGGGCAGTTAGCAATCAGCCCCAGCATTTT. Its protein product is CAIRAVSNQPQHF.

In this sample, this clone turned up once. This chain uses TRBV7-2 with TRBJ1-2; no firm D call. Germline V gene lookup returns CDR1 SGHTA and CDR2 FQGNSA. The CDR3 has 13 residues. Trimming removed 9 bases from V and 2 bases from J, with 13 bases in between. Here the CDR3 reads CASLPSPNYGYTF. As DNA, the CDR3 is TGTGCCAGTCTTCCTTCCCCCAACTATGGCTACACCTTC.

The chain combines TRBV6-6 with TRBJ2-7, with 7 bases matching TRBD1. Germline V gives CDR1 MNHNY, CDR2 SVGAGI (reference sequence). With 6 bases clipped from V and 4 bases from J, the junction kept 9 bases outside the gene matches. This CDR3 has 14 residues. The CDR3 spells CASRRDSFGYEQYF. The CDR3 DNA follows: TGTGCCAGCAGGAGGGACAGTTTCGGTTACGAGCAGTACTTC.

The chain joins TRBV19 to TRBJ2-7; D is undetermined. This CDR3 comprises 14 residues. V lost 3 bases, J lost 6 bases, and 15 bases lay in between. In germline, CDR1 is LNHDA, CDR2 SQIVND (reference sequence). Here the CDR3 reads CASSIHTGPGEQYF. The CDR3 bases are TGTGCCAGTAGTATCCACACGGGTCCGGGCGAGCAGTACTTC.

The chain employs TRBV28 and TRBJ1-2; TRBD1 matches 8 bases. Germline CDR1 and CDR2: MDHEN and SYDVKM. This CDR3 has 14 residues. The V segment lost 9 bases and the J segment 6 bases; nucleotides outside the gene matches: 12. The CDR3 is CASFEQGASHGYTF. Here the CDR3 DNA reads TGTGCCAGTTTTGAGCAGGGGGCGTCCCATGGCTACACCTTC.

V gene TRBV6-5 combines with J gene TRBJ1-2, with TRBD1 identical over 9 bases. The V gene end was trimmed by 0 bases and the J gene end by 2 bases; junction bases not matched to a gene: 4. The V gene's germline CDR1 is MNHEY and CDR2 SVGAGI. The CDR3 is 16 amino acids. CDR3 DNA sequence: TGTGCCAGCAGTTACTCGACAGGGACAGGGAACTATGGCTACACCTTC. This sequence encodes CASSYSTGTGNYGYTF.

CDR3 bases: TGTGCCACCAATTCGACGCGGGAGCAGTACTTC. Residues: CATNSTREQYF. The chain has TRBV21-1 and TRBJ2-7; the table assigns TRBD2, which was not confirmed against the DNA. TRBV21-1 is a pseudogene. The CDR3 has 11 residues.